The next 20 T cell receptor beta chains were all read from a single sample in a study of blood T cells in healthy people across ages. Through a sample-barcoded 5' primer and a J-beta primer mix, a second PCR was run for roughly 6 to 12 cycles. TCRdb passed the 5' RACE reads through MiXCR, listing each CDR3 protein once. The sample shows over 1,300,000 distinct CDR3 sequences, around 55% of them seen only once. Sample: blood. Receptors originate from a man in his late teens or twenties in good health.

In its sample, this clonotype was seen a few times. This rearrangement joins TRBV6-2 or TRBV6-3 to TRBJ2-1; no definite D call. Germline assignment: CDR1 MNHEY and CDR2 SVGEGT. Trimming took off 8 bases at V and 8 bases at J, with 10 bases between the two ends. The CDR3 extends over 11 amino acids. In nucleotides, the CDR3 is TGTGCCAGCTCCCGGCTTGATGAGCAGTTCTTC. Translating it yields CASSRLDEQFF.

The chain couples TRBV28 to TRBJ2-3, with TRBD1 as a possible D gene (6 bases). Germline V lookup: CDR1 MDHEN, CDR2 SYDVKM. CDR3 size: 16 residues. V lost 3 bases, J lost 2 bases, and 15 bases lay in between. CDR3 nucleotides: TGTGCCAGCAGTTTTTCGGACAGCCCTTACACAGATACGCAGTATTTT. It specifies CASSFSDSPYTDTQYF.

The rearrangement uses TRBV27 and TRBJ1-5; D gene unclear. The CDR3 runs 14 residues. In germline, CDR1 is MNHEY, CDR2 SMNVEV (reference sequence). V shed 5 bases and J shed 6 bases, with 14 bases lying between them. The CDR3 protein is CASSRDPQGQPQHF. Written as DNA, the CDR3 is TGTGCCAGCAGTAGGGATCCCCAAGGTCAGCCCCAGCATTTT.

The rearrangement uses TRBV20-1 and TRBJ1-2, with D perhaps matching TRBD1 (6 bases). Germline V lookup: CDR1 DFQATT, CDR2 SNEGSKA (reference sequence). V dropped 6 bases and J dropped 6 bases, with 20 bases sitting between them. This CDR3 has 14 residues. CDR3 sequence (DNA): TGCAGTGCAATAGAGGGGGGGGGCGGCCATGGCTACACCTTC. Its translation is CSAIEGGGGHGYTF.

This clonotype was observed a few times. The rearrangement joins TRBV7-2 to TRBJ2-5, with D possibly being TRBD2 (6 bases). Trimming left V 0 bases short and J 4 bases short, with 9 bases between. CDR3 size: 14 residues. Germline V gene data show CDR1 as SGHTA and CDR2 as FQGNSA. The CDR3 region has the DNA TGTGCCAGCAGCTTAGCGCTTAGCGGAGAGACCCAGTACTTC. Its translation: CASSLALSGETQYF.

This clonotype has a handful of counts. The chain uses TRBV6-2 or TRBV6-3 and TRBJ2-4, with D perhaps TRBD2 (6 bases). The DNA end favors TRBJ2-7, so the J call may be wrong. CDR3 length: 16 residues. Germline loops: CDR1 MNHEY, CDR2 SVGEGT. The CDR3 here is CASSYPAGFEYDEQYF. For the CDR3, the DNA is TGTGCCAGCAGTTACCCCGCGGGATTTGAGTACGACGAGCAGTACTTC.

This chain joins TRBV18 and TRBJ2-3; tentatively, D is TRBD2 (6 bases). CDR3 size: 15 residues. Trimming removed 6 bases at V and 2 bases at J, with 15 bases between. Germline-derived CDR1 and CDR2 are KGHSH and LQKENI. Here the CDR3 DNA reads TGTGCCAGCTCTGGCGGGGAGAAGGCCACAGATACGCAGTATTTT. Protein sequence: CASSGGEKATDTQYF.

This chain connects TRBV12-3 or TRBV12-4 to TRBJ2-5, with 12 bases that match TRBD2. The J call may not be correct, given that the DNA end is closer to TRBJ2-7. The CDR3 length is 16 residues. The CDR3 DNA sequence: TGTGCCAGCAGTCTCCAGACTAGCGGGGGTGACTACGAGCAGTACTTC. Translation: CASSLQTSGGDYEQYF.

This sequence joins TRBV6-1 and TRBJ2-7; 8 bases agree with TRBD1. CDR1 is MNHNS and CDR2 is SASEGT in the germline V gene. The CDR3 spans 14 residues. Losses at the gene ends were 8 bases for V and 2 bases for J; bases not matched to a gene: 8. The CDR3 protein is CASLATGDTYEQYF. Here the CDR3 DNA reads TGTGCCAGCTTAGCGACAGGGGATACCTACGAGCAGTACTTC.

The table lists this clonotype with a few counts. This chain uses TRBV29-1 with TRBJ2-1, with D hard to call. Between the trimmed V and J ends, which lost 4 bases and 0 bases, there was a span of 10 bases. The CDR3 consists of 14 residues. Germline loops: CDR1 SQVTM, CDR2 ANQGSEA. The CDR3 coding sequence is TGCAGCGTTGGGGGTACTGTCTCCTACAATGAGCAGTTCTTC. This encodes CSVGGTVSYNEQFF.

This clonotype has just a few counts. The rearrangement links TRBV5-1 to TRBJ2-7; 7 bases agree with TRBD1. The CDR3 runs 16 residues. The germline V gene has CDR1 SGHRS and CDR2 YFSETQ. After removal of 3 bases from V and 3 bases from J, the junction contained 12 bases not matched to a gene. CDR3 region: CASSWRQGQVYYEQYF. For the CDR3, the DNA is TGCGCCAGCAGCTGGAGACAGGGCCAAGTCTACTACGAGCAGTACTTC. The full variable domain, with the rest looked up from reference TRBV5-1 and TRBJ2-7, is KAGVTQTPRYLIKTRGQQVTLSCSPISGHRSVSWYQQTPGQGLQFLFEYFSETQRNKGNFPGRFSGRQFSNSRSEMNVSTLELGDSALYLCASSWRQGQVYYEQYFGPGTRLTVT.

This clonotype has just one count. The V gene is TRBV12-5, the J gene TRBJ2-1; TRBD2 might be the D (5 bases). The CDR3 is 16 residues long. The germline V gene has CDR1 LGHNT and CDR2 FRNRAP. Trimming removed 4 bases from V and 3 bases from J, with 16 bases in between. The CDR3 protein is CASGSPEPRVYNEQFF. The CDR3 DNA is TGTGCTAGTGGTTCCCCCGAGCCGCGGGTCTACAATGAGCAGTTCTTC. Full variable domain (outside the CDR3, taken from reference TRBV12-5 and TRBJ2-1): DARVTQTPRHKVTEMGQEVTMRCQPILGHNTVFWYRQTMMQGLELLAYFRNRAPLDDSGMPKDRFSAEMPDATLATLKIQPSEPRDSAVYFCASGSPEPRVYNEQFFGPGTRLTVL.

The V call is TRBV14, the J call TRBJ2-3, with D maybe TRBD2 (5 bases). V was cut by 1 base and J by 4 bases, with 15 bases left in between. This CDR3 is 16 amino acids long. Per the germline V gene, CDR1 is SGHDN and CDR2 is FVKESK. CDR3 sequence reads: CASSQGLGVGADTQYF. As DNA, the CDR3 is TGTGCCAGCAGCCAAGGACTGGGAGTAGGCGCAGATACGCAGTATTTT.

The chain links TRBV20-1 to TRBJ2-5; 10 positions agree with TRBD2. Germline-derived CDR1 and CDR2 are DFQATT and SNEGSKA (reference sequence). V shed 3 bases and J 4 bases; nucleotides not matched to a gene: 17. The CDR3 runs to 18 residues. The CDR3 DNA reads TGCAGTGCTAGTTGGGATAGCGGGGGGATCGGTTTTGGAGAGACCCAGTACTTC. Its translation: CSASWDSGGIGFGETQYF.

This clonotype was seen a few times. The chain couples TRBV15 to TRBJ2-3; D may be TRBD1 (6 bases). The V gene lost 1 base and the J gene lost 0 bases, with 11 bases spanning the gap. CDR1 is LNHNV and CDR2 is YYDKDF in the germline V gene (reference sequence). The CDR3 sequence is 16 residues long. As DNA, the CDR3 is TGTGCCACCAGCAGAGGTGGGACACCTAGCACAGATACGCAGTATTTT. Protein product: CATSRGGTPSTDTQYF.

The genes are TRBV29-1 and TRBJ1-4; TRBD1 matches at 11 bases. CDR3 length: 15 amino acids. With V trimmed by 6 bases and J by 7 bases, 10 bases remained unmatched. The germline V gene has CDR1 SQVTM and CDR2 ANQGSEA. The CDR3 DNA sequence: TGCAGCGTCACCTCTCCGGGACAGGGGGGTGAAAAACTGTTTTTT. This sequence encodes CSVTSPGQGGEKLFF.

DNA for the CDR3: TGTGCCAGCAACAGTATTAGCCCCTACAATGAGCAGTTCTTC. Its translation is CASNSISPYNEQFF. The chain combines TRBV25-1 with TRBJ2-1; D call uncertain. V was cut by 7 bases and J by 2 bases, with 12 bases left in between. This CDR3 is built from 14 residues. Per the germline V gene, CDR1 is MGHDK and CDR2 is SYGVNS.

This clonotype was picked up a small number of times. The chain joins TRBV10-3 to TRBJ1-1, with D tentatively TRBD1 (5 bases). Trimming cost V 5 bases and J 3 bases, with 10 bases left between them. CDR3 length: 13 residues. Per germline, CDR1 ENHRY and CDR2 SYGVKD. The CDR3 protein is CAISWDGHTEAFF. CDR3 bases: TGTGCCATCAGTTGGGACGGCCACACTGAAGCTTTCTTT.

This clonotype was recorded many times. This chain links TRBV7-2 with TRBJ2-1, with D tentatively TRBD2 (6 bases). This CDR3 spans 15 amino acids. The V and J ends lost 1 base and 2 bases respectively, with 9 bases between them. Germline values: CDR1 SGHTA, CDR2 FQGNSA. CDR3 loop: CASSLVAVTYNEQFF. DNA of the CDR3: TGTGCCAGCAGCTTAGTAGCGGTGACCTACAATGAGCAGTTCTTC. Together with reference TRBV7-2 and TRBJ2-1, the CDR3 gives the full variable domain: GAGVSQSPSNKVTEKGKDVELRCDPISGHTALYWYRQSLGQGLEFLIYFQGNSAPDKSGLPSDRFSAERTGGSVSTLTIQRTQQEDSAVYLCASSLVAVTYNEQFFGPGTRLTVL.

V gene TRBV3-1 combines with J gene TRBJ2-7, with D perhaps matching TRBD2 (5 bases). This CDR3 is 15 amino acids long. The germline V gene encodes CDR1 LGHDT and CDR2 YNNKEL (reference sequence). V lost 4 bases to trimming and J lost 1 base, with 14 bases between them. DNA for the CDR3: TGTGCCAGCAGCCCCGCCGGAGGCAGGTCCTACGAGCAGTACTTC. Its protein product is CASSPAGGRSYEQYF.